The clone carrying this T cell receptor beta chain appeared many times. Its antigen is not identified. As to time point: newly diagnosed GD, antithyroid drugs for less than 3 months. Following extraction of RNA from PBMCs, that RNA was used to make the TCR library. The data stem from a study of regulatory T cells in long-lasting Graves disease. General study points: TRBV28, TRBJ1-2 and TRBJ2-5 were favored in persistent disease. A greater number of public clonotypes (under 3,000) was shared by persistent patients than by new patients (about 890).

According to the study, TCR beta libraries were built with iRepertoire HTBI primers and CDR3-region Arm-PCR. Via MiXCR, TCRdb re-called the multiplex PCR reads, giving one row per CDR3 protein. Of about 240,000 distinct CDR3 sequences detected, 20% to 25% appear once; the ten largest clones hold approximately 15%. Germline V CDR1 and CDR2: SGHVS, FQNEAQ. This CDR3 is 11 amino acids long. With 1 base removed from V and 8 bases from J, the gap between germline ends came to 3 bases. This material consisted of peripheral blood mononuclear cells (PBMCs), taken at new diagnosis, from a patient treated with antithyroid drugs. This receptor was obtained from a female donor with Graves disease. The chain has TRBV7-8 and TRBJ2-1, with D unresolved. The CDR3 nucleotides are TGTGCCAGCAGCTTAGTCTATGAGCAGTTCTTC. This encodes CASSLVYEQFF.